A selection of T cell receptor beta chains follows, all from one sample in a study of cytomegalovirus exposure and HLA in healthy donors. Assay used: immunoSEQ multiplex PCR; TCRdb lists only in-frame clones, some missing. The sample carries 100,000 to 150,000 clones, around 70% recorded once. Sequencing was carried out using PBMCs. These receptors were obtained from a middle-aged man in good health and CMV-seropositive. The conserved cysteine and the conserved F or W are not part of the CDR3 here. A D gene is named only where the DNA matches it firmly. Size tells how often a clone was seen (once, few, many) or the class of an expanded clone, and some rows leave it out.

v_gene: TRBV28; abundance: NA; d_gene: TRBD1; CDR3aa: ASTTGVTGELF
v_gene: TRBV2; abundance: NA; d_gene: TRBD2; CDR3aa: ASSPGLGGETQY
v_gene: TRBV15; abundance: once; d_gene: NA; CDR3aa: ATSRERAETQY
v_gene: TRBV7-3; abundance: NA; d_gene: NA; CDR3aa: ASSLEAYLTRGNEQF
v_gene: TRBV7-6; abundance: once; d_gene: TRBD2; CDR3aa: ASSYKRGRTDTQY
v_gene: TRBV7-2; abundance: few; d_gene: NA; CDR3aa: ASSPEGGARTDTQY
v_gene: TRBV27; abundance: NA; d_gene: TRBD2; CDR3aa: ASSSGTSGVYEQY
v_gene: TRBV19; abundance: few; d_gene: TRBD1; CDR3aa: ASCHTGGGNTIY
v_gene: TRBV4-2; abundance: NA; d_gene: NA; CDR3aa: ASSQEGSTKLYEQF
v_gene: TRBV11-2; abundance: NA; d_gene: NA; CDR3aa: ASSNPQLVGREKLF
v_gene: TRBV6-5; abundance: NA; d_gene: TRBD1; CDR3aa: ASSYGQGRSTGELF
v_gene: TRBV7-8; abundance: NA; d_gene: TRBD1; CDR3aa: ASSLGGTENTEAF
v_gene: TRBV15; abundance: few; d_gene: NA; CDR3aa: ATSREGAGELF
v_gene: TRBV5-1; abundance: few; d_gene: NA; CDR3aa: ASSLEGANQPQH
v_gene: TRBV14; abundance: NA; d_gene: NA; CDR3aa: ASSPGQQNTIY
v_gene: TRBV5-6; abundance: NA; d_gene: NA; CDR3aa: ASGWGPGTQY
v_gene: TRBV7-9; abundance: NA; d_gene: NA; CDR3aa: ASSLVGANTEAF
v_gene: TRBV30; abundance: NA; d_gene: NA; CDR3aa: AWSDTANYGYT
v_gene: TRBV27; abundance: once; d_gene: NA; CDR3aa: ASRLLERSSYNEQF
v_gene: TRBV5-4; abundance: few; d_gene: TRBD2; CDR3aa: ASSVLAGNDHEQY
v_gene: TRBV19; abundance: few; d_gene: NA; CDR3aa: ASSIAGASNQPQH
v_gene: TRBV5-5; abundance: NA; d_gene: TRBD1; CDR3aa: ASSLDRGTDTQY
v_gene: TRBV28; abundance: NA; d_gene: NA; CDR3aa: ASRGNGYT